The 13 T cell receptor beta chains in this list originate from one sample, sequenced in a study of OX40 agonist ivuxolimab in advanced cancers. The method was immunoSEQ multiplex PCR; TCRdb's version includes in-frame clones alone and lacks a portion of them. The table shows about 50,000 clones, with more than 70% occurring only once. This material consisted of CD4+ or CD8+ T cells sorted from blood, taken in a trial of the OX40 agonist ivuxolimab. The origin of the receptors is an adult with an advanced solid tumor such as melanoma, head and neck, liver or kidney cancer.

A note on this clone: Germline is not matched at one junction end, which may reflect a read error. The CDR3 DNA is TGTGCCAGTAGTATTGGAGGGACCGTTCTGAAGACTGAAGCTTTCTTT. Translated, it gives CASSIGGTVLKTEAFF. The gene calls are TRBV19 and TRBJ1-1, with D possibly being TRBD1 (5 bases). Looked up from germline, CDR1 is LNHDA and CDR2 is SQIVND (reference sequence). This CDR3 is built from 16 residues.

The V gene is TRBV11-3, the J gene TRBJ1-6; weak D call: TRBD1 (6 bases). The germline CDR1 and CDR2 sequences are SGHNT and YENEEA. V shed 3 bases and J shed 7 bases, with 13 bases lying between them. This CDR3 has 15 amino acids. As DNA, the CDR3 is TGTGCCAGCAGCTTCGGAGGCCAGGGGAATTCACCCCTCCACTTT. Translation gives CASSFGGQGNSPLHF.

This chain links TRBV9 with TRBJ1-3; 9 bases match TRBD1. The CDR3 spans 21 residues. Trimming removed 0 bases from V and 2 bases from J; junction bases left unmatched: 18. CDR1 and CDR2 from the germline V gene are SGDLS and YYNGEE. The CDR3 reads CASSVAPVGQGPEGAGNTIYF. In DNA form, the CDR3 reads TGTGCCAGCAGCGTAGCCCCCGTGGGACAGGGTCCCGAGGGAGCTGGAAACACCATATATTTT.

The rearrangement joins TRBV18 to TRBJ2-5; perhaps TRBD2 as D (6 bases). With 5 bases removed from V and 2 bases from J, the gap between germline ends came to 18 bases. The CDR3 contains 16 residues. The V gene's germline CDR1 is KGHSH and CDR2 LQKENI. The CDR3 reads CASSSGGVGKQETQYF. The CDR3, as DNA: TGTGCCAGCTCATCCGGCGGGGTGGGGAAACAAGAGACCCAGTACTTC.

The V gene is TRBV18, the J gene TRBJ2-7; D perhaps matches TRBD2 (7 bases). This CDR3 is 13 amino acids long. Trimming shortened V by 6 bases and J by 2 bases, and 11 bases separated the two germline ends. Per the germline V gene, CDR1 is KGHSH and CDR2 is LQKENI. The CDR3 loop reads CASSEGGAYEQYF. As DNA, the CDR3 is TGTGCCAGCTCCGAGGGGGGGGCCTACGAGCAGTACTTC.

The chain combines TRBV5-1 with TRBJ1-1, with TRBD1 identical over 7 bases. Per the germline V gene, CDR1 is SGHRS and CDR2 is YFSETQ. The junction had 15 bases not matched to a gene; V was cut back by 0 bases and J by 7 bases. This CDR3 contains 17 residues. The CDR3 coding sequence is TGCGCCAGCAGCTTGGGGATTACAGGGGTAGTGGGTTATGAAGCTTTCTTT. Translated: CASSLGITGVVGYEAFF.

The gene calls are TRBV14 and TRBJ2-3; 9 nucleotides line up with TRBD2. The J segment lost 0 bases and the V segment lost 4 bases, leaving 8 bases of the junction unmatched. Germline CDR1 is SGHDN and CDR2 is FVKESK. This CDR3 region has 17 residues. The CDR3 sequence: CASSRRLAEISTDTQYF. In nucleotides, the CDR3 is TGTGCCAGCAGCCGTAGACTAGCGGAGATTAGCACAGATACGCAGTATTTT.

This chain joins TRBV11-2 and TRBJ1-6; TRBD1 is a possible D gene (5 bases). Per the germline V gene, CDR1 is SGHAT and CDR2 is FQNNGV. Trimming left V 5 bases short and J 11 bases short, with 16 bases between. The CDR3 loop spans 14 amino acids. In DNA form, the CDR3 reads TGTGCCAGCAGCAGAGTGACCTCGGGGGCACCCCTCCACTTT. It encodes CASSRVTSGAPLHF.

J is TRBJ1-2 and V is TRBV18; D is perhaps TRBD1 (5 bases). The V gene's germline CDR1 is KGHSH and CDR2 LQKENI. This CDR3 comprises 15 residues. With 3 bases removed from V and 1 base from J, the gap between germline ends came to 12 bases. The CDR3 bases are TGTGCCAGCTCACCCATGGGGGGGGGTAACTATGGCTACACCTTC. Translating gives CASSPMGGGNYGYTF.

On this clone: An end of the junction differs from the germline gene, which may be a read error. The V call is TRBV5-1, the J call TRBJ2-3; D uncertain. This CDR3 region has 15 residues. CDR1 SGHRS and CDR2 YFSETQ come from the germline V gene. The CDR3 bases are TGCGCCAGCCGTCTCGGGCTGCCTAACACAGATGCGCAGTATTTT. This sequence encodes CASRLGLPNTDAQYF.

The V call is TRBV6-1, the J call TRBJ1-2, with D possibly matching TRBD1 (6 bases). From germline, CDR1 is MNHNS and CDR2 SASEGT. Trimming removed 4 bases at V and 4 bases at J, with 19 bases between. The CDR3 runs to 16 residues. CDR3 in DNA: TGTGCCAGCAGTGCGTACCTACAGGGTCAGGGCTATGGCTACACCTTC. It codes for CASSAYLQGQGYGYTF.

V usage is TRBV5-6 and J usage is TRBJ2-3; TRBD2 agrees at 9 bases. This CDR3 comprises 16 residues. Germline V gives CDR1 SGHDT, CDR2 YYEEEE. J gave up 4 bases and V 4 bases, and 10 bases lay outside the gene matches. The CDR3 sequence: CASSQGSGGRADTQYF. CDR3 sequence (DNA): TGTGCCAGCAGCCAGGGCAGCGGGGGGCGGGCAGATACGCAGTATTTT.

This clone was picked up one time. The rearrangement links TRBV4-1 to TRBJ2-7; either TRBD1 or TRBD2 may supply D (5 bases each). This CDR3 is 15 amino acids long. Germline CDR1 MGHRA, CDR2 YSYEKL. The V end lost 0 bases, the J end lost 3 bases, and 12 bases lay between the germline ends. The DNA of the CDR3 is TGCGCCAGCAGCCAAGATCGGGGCTGGATCTACGAGCAGTACTTC. Encoded protein: CASSQDRGWIYEQYF.